This TCR beta chain was sequenced during a study of spatial heterogeneity in lung cancer. Overall study: Raw reads showed each unique TCR and UMI combination turning up more than ten times on average.

This clonotype appeared many times. TCRdb processed the 5' RACE reads anew with MiXCR; each CDR3 protein has one entry. The table has 30,000 to 45,000 distinct CDR3 sequences, about 7.7% seen once; the top ten hold about 30%. This CDR3 region has 15 residues. Germline V gene sequence: CDR1 DFQATT, CDR2 SNEGSKA (reference sequence). J lost 4 bases, V lost 2 bases, and 7 bases had no gene match. The time point is: sample taken at primary tumor resection. There were 70 to 80 donors, all of them untreated patients with early-stage non-small cell lung cancer. The input material, whole RNA from tumor, nontumor lung or frozen PBMC, was sequenced unsorted.

V gene TRBV20-1 combines with J gene TRBJ2-5, with 10 bases fitting TRBD2. Sequences were derived from PBMCs, sampled at surgery. The TCR comes from a female donor with early-stage non-small cell lung cancer. CDR3 region: CSARRVLAGVETQYF. DNA for the CDR3: TGCAGTGCTAGAAGGGTCCTAGCGGGAGTAGAGACCCAGTACTTC.